This T cell receptor (beta chain) came from a study of PD-L1 blockade in urothelial cancer. TCRdb's table, derived via immunoSEQ multiplex PCR, lists solely in-frame clones and lacks some. The table records 100,000 to 150,000 clones, about 82% of them present only once. Time point reported: peripheral blood 6 weeks after treatment start. Patient sample counts ranged from 1 to 8, pretreatment and on-treatment. The TCR sequence derives from a man in his forties or fifties with urothelial cancer. The sample consisted of PBMCs, taken around atezolizumab (anti-PD-L1) treatment.

The CDR3 nucleotides read TGTGCCAGTAGTAGAGCCGGGACTAGCGGGACCGCCTACGAGCAGTACTTC. It encodes CASSRAGTSGTAYEQYF. The chain combines TRBV19 with TRBJ2-7; 13 bases fit TRBD2. Germline CDR1 is LNHDA and CDR2 is SQIVND (reference sequence). This CDR3 has 17 residues. V was clipped by 4 bases and J by 2 bases; unmatched bases: 8.